This passage covers 14 T cell receptor beta chains from one sample sequenced in a study of response to subunit inactivated influenza vaccine. Via MiXCR, TCRdb re-called the RT-PCR reads, giving one row per CDR3 protein. Of 500,000 to 600,000 distinct CDR3 sequences in the sample, around 11% were seen once. These sequences were also reported in another study, on T cells expressing NK-cell markers. That paper notes: 5'RACE template switching with UMIs produced the TCR beta cDNA.

The specimen comprised PBMCs from blood, sampled on the day of vaccination. Every receptor here comes from a man between 50 and 59 years old who received an inactivated influenza vaccine.

V is TRBV7-2 and J is TRBJ2-5; D gene ambiguous. The CDR3 sequence is 13 residues long. Per germline, CDR1 SGHTA and CDR2 FQGNSA. V lost 5 bases and J lost 5, with 12 bases in between. CDR3 nucleotide sequence: TGTGCCAGCAGCATGGGCCCCCGGGAGACCCAGTACTTC. It yields the protein CASSMGPRETQYF.

The rearrangement uses TRBV20-1 and TRBJ2-2, with 7 nucleotides matching TRBD1. Trimming took 4 bases from V and 3 from J; bases not matched to a gene: 5. CDR1 DFQATT and CDR2 SNEGSKA come from the germline V gene (reference sequence). The CDR3 is 14 residues long. The CDR3: CSANRGRDTGELFF. The CDR3 DNA reads as TGCAGTGCTAATAGGGGGCGGGACACCGGGGAGCTGTTTTTT.

Ten or more counts support this clonotype. The chain is built from TRBV28 and TRBJ2-1, with 9 positions matching TRBD2. The germline gives CDR1 MDHEN, CDR2 SYDVKM. The V and J ends lost 5 bases and 4 bases, in that order; junction bases with no gene match: 21. The CDR3 sequence is 20 residues long. As DNA, the CDR3 is TGTGCCAGCAGTCCGCCCCCCGGGACTAGCTCCGTTCAGATTTACAATGAGCAGTTCTTC. Amino acid sequence: CASSPPPGTSSVQIYNEQFF.

The gene calls are TRBV5-5 and TRBJ2-3, with D perhaps given as TRBD1 or TRBD2 (5 bases each). Germline-derived CDR1 and CDR2 are SGHKS and YYEKEE (reference sequence). The CDR3 runs to 15 residues. Trimming cost V 2 bases and J 5 bases, with 15 bases left between them. CDR3 nucleotide sequence: TGTGCCAGCAGCTTCGGGTTCAGGGCGGGAGATACGCAGTATTTT. This translates into CASSFGFRAGDTQYF.

This clonotype was detected only a few times. The chain couples TRBV28 to TRBJ2-3, with 12 bases matching TRBD2. There are 18 residues in the CDR3. Unmatched junction bases numbered 10, after V lost 5 bases and J lost 1 base. Germline values: CDR1 MDHEN, CDR2 SYDVKM. The CDR3, as DNA: TGTGCCAGCAGTGTCCTTTGGACTAGCGGGGATGGCACAGATACGCAGTATTTT. Amino acids: CASSVLWTSGDGTDTQYF.

This clonotype has at least ten counts. CDR3 amino acids: CASSVRDIYNEQFF. CDR3 in DNA: TGTGCCAGCAGCGTCCGGGACATTTACAATGAGCAGTTCTTC. The rearrangement links TRBV9 to TRBJ2-1; TRBD1 is a possible D gene (6 bases). Germline V lookup: CDR1 SGDLS, CDR2 YYNGEE. The CDR3 is made up of 14 amino acids. The V end was cut by 2 bases, the J end by 4 bases, with 10 bases between.

This clonotype was detected ten times or more. The chain couples TRBV19 to TRBJ2-7; D is possibly TRBD1 (5 bases). Germline lookup yields CDR1 LNHDA and CDR2 SQIVND (reference sequence). The CDR3 length is 14 residues. Trimming took 5 bases from V and 2 from J, leaving 13 bases between them. For the CDR3, the DNA is TGTGCCAGTAGTTTGACAGTGCCGGCCTACGAGCAGTACTTC. Amino acids: CASSLTVPAYEQYF. The full variable domain, completed using reference TRBV19 and TRBJ2-7, is DGGITQSPKYLFRKEGQNVTLSCEQNLNHDAMYWYRQDPGQGLRLIYYSQIVNDFQKGDIAEGYSVSREKKESFPLTVTSAQKNPTAFYLCASSLTVPAYEQYFGPGTRLTVT.

The genes are TRBV23-1 and TRBJ2-5; D is ambiguous. TRBV23-1 is placed among ORFs of uncertain function. With 0 bases removed from V and 4 bases from J, the gap between germline ends came to 12 bases. The length of the CDR3 is 15 residues. CDR3 sequence reads: CASSQSCWAPETQYF. The CDR3 coding sequence is TGCGCCAGCAGTCAATCCTGCTGGGCCCCAGAGACCCAGTACTTC.

The chain combines TRBV7-6 with TRBJ2-5; maybe TRBD1 (5 bases). V was cut by 0 bases and J by 2 bases, with 10 bases left in between. The CDR3 covers 15 residues. CDR1 and CDR2 from the germline V gene are SGHVS and FNYEAQ. CDR3 region: CASSLAHRYQETQYF. The CDR3 bases are TGTGCCAGCAGCTTAGCCCACAGGTATCAAGAGACCCAGTACTTC.

The chain recombines TRBV15 with TRBJ2-2; D gene uncertain. Germline values: CDR1 LNHNV, CDR2 YYDKDF (reference sequence). Between the trimmed V and J ends, which lost 0 bases and 3 bases, there was a span of 11 bases. This CDR3 is 16 amino acids long. CDR3 nucleotide sequence: TGTGCCACCAGCAGAGATTTGCAGGTTGACACCGGGGAGCTGTTTTTT. Its protein product is CATSRDLQVDTGELFF.

Ten or more counts support this clonotype. The chain has TRBV20-1 and TRBJ2-7; TRBD1 matches at 7 bases. V lost 2 bases and J lost 5; bases outside the gene matches: 0. There are 11 residues in the CDR3. CDR1 and CDR2 from the germline V gene are DFQATT and SNEGSKA (reference sequence). The CDR3 region is CSARQGDEQYF. The CDR3 bases are TGCAGTGCTAGACAGGGGGACGAGCAGTACTTC.

The rearrangement uses TRBV3-1 and TRBJ2-1, with D possibly matching TRBD1 (6 bases). The CDR3 runs 17 residues. CDR1 and CDR2 (germline): LGHDT, YNNKEL (reference sequence). V was trimmed by 4 bases and J by 0 bases, leaving 16 bases between them. CDR3 coding DNA: TGTGCCAGCAGCCCCCGTTATAGGGGGAGCTCCTACAATGAGCAGTTCTTC. Protein: CASSPRYRGSSYNEQFF.

This chain uses TRBV14 with TRBJ2-3, with D perhaps matching TRBD2 (6 bases). Germline V gene data show CDR1 as SGHDN and CDR2 as FVKESK. Trimming pared 1 base from V and 1 base from J, leaving 12 bases between. CDR3 size: 16 residues. The chain's CDR3 is CASSQALLAGTDTQYF. Written as DNA, the CDR3 is TGTGCCAGCAGCCAAGCCTTACTAGCTGGCACAGATACGCAGTATTTT. Supplemented by reference TRBV14 and TRBJ2-3, the full variable domain reads EAGVTQFPSHSVIEKGQTVTLRCDPISGHDNLYWYRRVMGKEIKFLLHFVKESKQDESGMPNNRFLAERTGGTYSTLKVQPAELEDSGVYFCASSQALLAGTDTQYFGPGTRLTVL.

CDR3 sequence reads: CASSYGRSQTGELFF. As DNA, the CDR3 is TGTGCCAGCAGTTACGGGCGGAGTCAAACCGGGGAGCTGTTTTTT. The V call is TRBV6-5, the J call TRBJ2-2; D not resolved. Germline CDR1 is MNHEY and CDR2 is SVGAGI. V gave up 2 bases and J gave up 5 bases, with 12 bases separating them. CDR3 length: 15 residues.